The 10 T cell receptor beta chains given below trace back to one sample, sequenced in a study of T-cell reconstitution after alpha-beta-depleted transplantation in children. Molecular barcoding with unique molecular identifiers was used for the TCRbeta library. TCRdb fed the PCR reads into MiXCR, producing one record per CDR3 protein. The profile shows around 360,000 distinct CDR3 sequences, under 13% of them singletons. Sequenced material: PBMCs from the stem cell graft donor, taken from the stem cell graft. These receptors all stem from a human donor who donated a stem cell graft to a child with acute lymphoblastic leukemia.

The chain links TRBV12-3 or TRBV12-4 to TRBJ2-1; D perhaps matches TRBD2 (5 bases). The CDR3 covers 13 residues. V lost 8 bases and J lost 3, with 11 bases in between. CDR3: CASGGPNYNEQFF. The DNA of the CDR3 is TGTGCCAGCGGAGGCCCTAACTACAATGAGCAGTTCTTC.

The CDR3 sequence is CASRSRGTLDEQFF. In DNA form, the CDR3 reads TGTGCCAGCAGATCTCGCGGGACTTTGGATGAGCAGTTCTTC. This chain links TRBV5-4 with TRBJ2-1; D is possibly TRBD2 (6 bases). Trimming cost V 5 bases and J 8 bases, with 17 bases left between them. Germline values: CDR1 SGHNT, CDR2 YYREEE (reference sequence). The CDR3 is 14 residues long.

In this sample, this clonotype turned up many times. The V gene is TRBV27, the J gene TRBJ2-2, with TRBD1 matching over 7 bases. Germline CDR1 and CDR2: MNHEY and SMNVEV (reference sequence). CDR3 size: 15 residues. J lost 2 bases, V lost 6 bases, and 6 bases had no gene match. The CDR3 is CASSLGQTNTGELFF. The CDR3 nucleotides read TGTGCCAGCAGCCTGGGACAGACAAACACCGGGGAGCTGTTTTTT.

This clonotype was observed a handful of times. This rearrangement joins TRBV11-1 to TRBJ2-7, with 15 bases lining up with TRBD2. V shed 3 bases, J shed 2 bases, and the junction held 8 bases outside the gene matches. Germline CDR1 reads SGHAT; CDR2 reads FQDESV (reference sequence). The length of the CDR3 is 18 residues. The CDR3 here is CASSLGLAGGPTTYEQYF. DNA of the CDR3: TGTGCCAGCAGCTTGGGACTAGCGGGAGGTCCCACCACCTACGAGCAGTACTTC.

This rearrangement joins TRBV9 to TRBJ1-3, with TRBD1 as a possible D gene (6 bases). The germline gives CDR1 SGDLS, CDR2 YYNGEE. The germline V and J ends were trimmed by 6 bases and 4 bases, with 17 bases remaining between them. This CDR3 comprises 15 residues. This chain's CDR3 is CASKEGVGSGNTIYF. In nucleotides, the CDR3 is TGTGCCAGCAAGGAGGGGGTAGGCTCCGGAAACACCATATATTTT.

This clonotype was observed a handful of times. The chain has TRBV5-1 and TRBJ1-2, with 7 bases fitting TRBD1. This CDR3 contains 14 residues. Germline V CDR1 and CDR2: SGHRS, YFSETQ. V trimming: 5 bases; J trimming: 3 bases; junction bases outside the gene matches: 7. CDR3 coding DNA: TGCGCCAGCAGGACGACAGGGACGCACTATGGCTACACCTTC. It is translated as CASRTTGTHYGYTF.

This chain joins TRBV28 and TRBJ2-7, with TRBD2 identical over 15 bases. The CDR3 has 17 residues. From germline, CDR1 is MDHEN and CDR2 SYDVKM. The ends lost 2 bases at V and 5 bases at J; junction bases unmatched: 7. For the CDR3, the DNA is TGTGCCAGCAGTTTACGGGGACTAGCGGGAGGTGCCGACGAGCAGTACTTC. Translation gives CASSLRGLAGGADEQYF.

This clonotype has more than one count but fewer than ten. V is TRBV7-8 and J is TRBJ2-5; maybe TRBD1 (5 bases). The germline CDR1 and CDR2 sequences are SGHVS and FQNEAQ. Trimming stripped 1 base from V and 5 bases from J, with 17 bases between. The CDR3 runs 16 residues. For the CDR3, the DNA is TGTGCCAGCAGCTTAGATCCAGCAGGGTTTGGGGAGACCCAGTACTTC. It yields the protein CASSLDPAGFGETQYF.

This rearrangement joins TRBV25-1 to TRBJ1-4; a weak D match, TRBD1 (5 bases). V gave up 7 bases and J gave up 2 bases, with 8 bases separating them. The CDR3 runs to 13 residues. The germline CDR1 and CDR2 sequences are MGHDK and SYGVNS. CDR3 residues: CASKGPTNEKLFF. The CDR3 DNA follows: TGTGCCAGCAAGGGGCCGACTAATGAAAAACTGTTTTTT.

J is TRBJ2-5 and V is TRBV20-1; 9 nucleotides align to TRBD1. The CDR3 runs 16 residues. After removal of 2 bases from V and 5 bases from J, the junction contained 12 bases not matched to a gene. The V gene's germline CDR1 is DFQATT and CDR2 SNEGSKA (reference sequence). CDR3 protein: CSARQLPGQGKETQYF. CDR3 coding DNA: TGCAGTGCTAGACAACTCCCGGGACAGGGAAAGGAGACCCAGTACTTC.